One sample yielded the 28 T cell receptor beta chains listed below, sequenced in a study of cytomegalovirus exposure and HLA in healthy donors. In the PCR, 60 Vbeta and 13 Jbeta primers were used. TCRdb keeps only in-frame clones here, not all; method: immunoSEQ multiplex PCR. The table shows 100,000 to 150,000 clones, with around 81% occurring only once. Sequences were obtained from PBMCs. Receptors originate from a woman aged 40 to 49 in good health and CMV-seronegative.

This sequence joins TRBV4-2 and TRBJ2-1; 8 bases are a match to TRBD2. The CDR3 sequence is 19 residues long. Germline V gives CDR1 LGHNA, CDR2 YNFKEQ. V trimming: 1 base; J trimming: 0 bases; junction bases outside the gene matches: 11. CDR3 sequence reads: CASSQVVAGGVSSYNEQFF. CDR3 coding DNA: TGTGCCAGCAGCCAAGTAGTGGCGGGAGGTGTAAGCTCCTACAATGAGCAGTTCTTC.

This clone was detected only a few times. DNA of the CDR3: TGTGCCATCAGTGGTAGGGACAGGGAGAACGAGCAGTACTTC. Protein sequence: CAISGRDRENEQYF. The gene calls are TRBV10-3 and TRBJ2-7, with 9 bases identical to TRBD1. CDR1 and CDR2 (germline): ENHRY, SYGVKD. The CDR3 is made up of 14 amino acids. V was pared by 4 bases and J by 5 bases, with 6 bases of the junction left unmatched.

This rearrangement joins TRBV2 to TRBJ2-7; 9 bases are a match to TRBD1. V gave up 6 bases and J gave up 4 bases; unmatched junction bases: 7. Germline CDR1 reads SNHLY; CDR2 reads FYNNEI. This CDR3 is built from 14 residues. The DNA of the CDR3 is TGTGCCAGCAGCATCGACAGGGGGAAATACGAGCAGTACTTC. Protein sequence: CASSIDRGKYEQYF.

This chain uses TRBV7-3 with TRBJ2-3; 16 bases are a match to TRBD2. J was trimmed by 2 bases and V by 5 bases; bases with no gene match: 10. CDR3 length equals 19 residues. Per the germline V gene, CDR1 is SGHTA and CDR2 is FQGTGA. The CDR3 spells CASSPTGTSGGANTDTQYF. The CDR3 DNA sequence: TGTGCCAGCAGCCCTACCGGGACTAGCGGGGGGGCTAACACAGATACGCAGTATTTT.

The V gene is TRBV11-2, the J gene TRBJ2-5; 9 bases agree with TRBD2. The J call may not be correct, given that the DNA end is closer to TRBJ2-7. CDR3 length equals 16 residues. CDR1 is SGHAT, CDR2 FQNNGV, per germline. Here the CDR3 DNA reads TGTGCCAGCAGCTTAACAGGGACTAGCCTATCCTACGAGCAGTACTTC. It specifies CASSLTGTSLSYEQYF.

The chain is built from TRBV7-8 and TRBJ2-7; TRBD2 matches 8 bases. The CDR3 is 19 residues long. CDR1 SGHVS and CDR2 FQNEAQ come from the germline V gene. With 4 bases clipped from V and 2 bases from J, the junction kept 19 bases outside the gene matches. The CDR3, as DNA: TGTGCCAGCAGCTCCGCATTCTCCGGGAGGGGTAGGAAGGCCTACGAGCAGTACTTC. This sequence encodes CASSSAFSGRGRKAYEQYF.

V is TRBV11-3 and J is TRBJ2-1; D may be TRBD2 (5 bases). From germline, CDR1 is SGHNT and CDR2 YENEEA. V lost 4 bases and J lost 8, with 15 bases in between. The CDR3 loop spans 14 amino acids. CDR3 sequence: CASSSVTADHEQFF. The CDR3, as DNA: TGTGCCAGCAGCTCTGTAACAGCGGACCATGAGCAGTTCTTC.

The V call is TRBV5-6, the J call TRBJ2-5; D remains ambiguous. Trimming took off 3 bases at V and 5 bases at J, with 8 bases between the two ends. This CDR3 comprises 12 residues. CDR1 SGHDT and CDR2 YYEEEE come from the germline V gene. The CDR3 sequence is CASSSRWETQYF. Here the CDR3 DNA reads TGTGCCAGCAGCTCCAGGTGGGAGACCCAGTACTTC.

The chain couples TRBV6-1 to TRBJ2-3; D ambiguous. With 3 bases removed from V and 0 bases from J, the gap between germline ends came to 10 bases. This CDR3 spans 15 amino acids. Germline loops: CDR1 MNHNS, CDR2 SASEGT. CDR3 region: CASSENPTSTDTQYF. The CDR3 coding sequence is TGTGCCAGCAGTGAGAACCCGACTAGCACAGATACGCAGTATTTT.

J is TRBJ1-1 and V is TRBV2; 8 bases line up with TRBD1. Trimming removed 4 bases from V and 5 bases from J; junction bases left unmatched: 3. CDR3 length: 13 residues. Germline assignment: CDR1 SNHLY and CDR2 FYNNEI. The CDR3 loop is CASSGQGATEAFF. The CDR3 DNA reads TGTGCCAGCAGTGGCCAGGGGGCAACTGAAGCTTTCTTT. Together with reference TRBV2 and TRBJ1-1, the CDR3 gives the full variable domain: EPEVTQTPSHQVTQMGQEVILRCVPISNHLYFYWYRQILGQKVEFLVSFYNNEISEKSEIFDDQFSVERPDGSNFTLKIRSTKLEDSAMYFCASSGQGATEAFFGQGTRLTVV.

The V and J genes are TRBV6-1 and TRBJ1-5; D unclear. Trimming removed 6 bases at V and 6 bases at J, with 12 bases between. This CDR3 contains 13 residues. Per germline, CDR1 MNHNS and CDR2 SASEGT. The CDR3 DNA is TGTGCCAGCAGGCTGCGATCGGGTCAGCCCCAGCATTTT. Amino acids: CASRLRSGQPQHF.

The V and J genes are TRBV5-4 and TRBJ1-2; 7 bases align to TRBD1. CDR3 length equals 16 residues. Trimming at V came to 4 bases and at J to 2 bases, leaving 11 bases not matched to a gene. Germline V gene sequence: CDR1 SGHNT, CDR2 YYREEE (reference sequence). DNA of the CDR3: TGTGCCAGCAGCCCGGGTGGGACAGAGCTGAACTATGGCTACACCTTC. This translates into CASSPGGTELNYGYTF.

V and J are TRBV28 and TRBJ2-7; 9 bases align to TRBD2. This CDR3 spans 15 amino acids. Germline loops: CDR1 MDHEN, CDR2 SYDVKM. V shed 6 bases, J shed 3 bases, and the junction held 9 bases outside the gene matches. The CDR3, as DNA: TGTGCCAGCAGCCCTAGCGGGGAGGGTGTCTACGAGCAGTACTTC. Protein sequence: CASSPSGEGVYEQYF.

The J gene is TRBJ1-2, the V gene TRBV30; a possible D gene is TRBD1 (5 bases). The CDR3 contains 12 residues. Looked up from germline, CDR1 is GTSNPN and CDR2 is SVGIG (reference sequence). V was shortened by 7 bases and J by 7 bases, with 16 bases between the two germline ends. DNA for the CDR3: TGTGCCTCTCTCTTCGGGGGTCGTGGCTACACCTTC. Translation gives CASLFGGRGYTF.

This clone showed up just a few times. The same CDR3 is also encoded by other DNA sequences in this sample. The V call is TRBV6-5, the J call TRBJ1-1, with D tentatively TRBD1 (5 bases). This CDR3 comprises 13 residues. The V gene's germline CDR1 is MNHEY and CDR2 SVGAGI. The germline V and J ends were trimmed by 2 bases and 1 base, with 5 bases remaining between them. The CDR3 region is CASSYQGNTEAFF. The CDR3 bases are TGTGCCAGCAGTTACCAGGGGAACACTGAAGCTTTCTTT.

The chain combines TRBV11-2 with TRBJ2-2; possible D gene TRBD2, 7 bases. Between the trimmed V and J ends, which lost 4 bases and 0 bases, there was a span of 21 bases. Germline CDR1 is SGHAT and CDR2 is FQNNGV. CDR3 length equals 19 residues. In DNA, the CDR3 is TGTGCCAGCAGCTATCGTTGGTTCATCGGGGGGCCGAACACCGGGGAGCTGTTTTTT. It encodes CASSYRWFIGGPNTGELFF.

This chain uses TRBV5-6 with TRBJ1-6; TRBD1 agrees at 7 bases. J gave up 4 bases and V 4 bases, and 5 bases lay outside the gene matches. The CDR3 consists of 15 residues. The germline V gene encodes CDR1 SGHDT and CDR2 YYEEEE. CDR3 region: CASSIGTDYNSPLHF. The CDR3 bases are TGTGCCAGCAGCATAGGGACAGATTATAATTCACCCCTCCACTTT.

The rearrangement links TRBV5-1 to TRBJ1-2, with TRBD1 as a possible D gene (6 bases). Trimming shortened V by 7 bases and J by 3 bases, and 22 bases separated the two germline ends. The CDR3 sequence is 16 residues long. Germline V CDR1 and CDR2: SGHRS, YFSETQ. The CDR3 protein is CASGPRRGALDYGYTF. CDR3 bases: TGCGCCAGCGGTCCCAGACGGGGGGCTTTGGACTATGGCTACACCTTC.

CDR3 protein: CASSPWTGEYEQYF. DNA of the CDR3: TGCGCCAGTTCCCCTTGGACAGGGGAGTACGAGCAGTACTTC. The V call is TRBV5-1, the J call TRBJ2-5, with 9 bases matching TRBD1. The J call is in doubt because the DNA end fits TRBJ2-7 better. Germline V gene sequence: CDR1 SGHRS, CDR2 YFSETQ. The CDR3 consists of 14 residues.

This clone was detected once. The chain is built from TRBV4-2 and TRBJ2-7; the match to TRBD2 covers 12 bases. Germline lookup yields CDR1 LGHNA and CDR2 YNFKEQ. The V segment lost 2 bases and the J segment 6 bases; nucleotides outside the gene matches: 5. The CDR3 consists of 15 residues. The CDR3 nucleotides are TGTGCCAGCAGCCAACTAGCGGGAGGGAGGCGCGAGCAGTACTTC. This codes for CASSQLAGGRREQYF.

The V call is TRBV6-6, the J call TRBJ2-2, with a tentative D call TRBD1 (5 bases). Germline V gene lookup returns CDR1 MNHNY and CDR2 SVGAGI (reference sequence). The CDR3 consists of 15 residues. V lost 5 bases and J 2 bases, leaving 12 bases between the germline ends. Here the CDR3 reads CASSIGQINTGELFF. The CDR3 DNA is TGTGCCAGCAGTATCGGACAAATTAACACCGGGGAGCTGTTTTTT.

The chain carries TRBV2 and TRBJ2-1; 10 nucleotides line up with TRBD2. Germline loops: CDR1 SNHLY, CDR2 FYNNEI. This CDR3 region has 15 residues. The trim removed 6 bases at V and 9 bases at J, leaving 11 bases unmatched. CDR3 nucleotide sequence: TGTGCCAGCAGCGAGGTTACTAGCGGGGTGGGTGAGCAGTTCTTC. Translating gives CASSEVTSGVGEQFF.

CDR3 region: CASSQAGSYGYTF. CDR3 DNA sequence: TGCGCCAGCAGCCAAGCAGGGTCCTATGGCTACACCTTC. This chain connects TRBV4-1 to TRBJ1-2; D may be TRBD1 (5 bases). Germline CDR1 MGHRA, CDR2 YSYEKL. With 1 base removed from V and 4 bases from J, the gap between germline ends came to 7 bases. The CDR3 runs 13 residues.

The rearrangement joins TRBV7-2 to TRBJ2-7; possibly TRBD2 for D (6 bases). Germline V gene lookup returns CDR1 SGHTA and CDR2 FQGNSA. CDR3 length: 13 amino acids. The ends were cut back, 2 bases at V and 6 bases at J, with 11 bases in the middle. In nucleotides, the CDR3 is TGTGCCAGCAGCTTATTGCGGGAACGCGAGCAGTACTTC. Encoded protein: CASSLLREREQYF.

The V call is TRBV27, the J call TRBJ2-5; D gene ambiguous. Between the trimmed V and J ends, which lost 6 bases and 2 bases, there was a span of 22 bases. Looked up from germline, CDR1 is MNHEY and CDR2 is SMNVEV (reference sequence). There are 17 residues in the CDR3. CDR3 region: CASSHNINFPLQETQYF. CDR3 nucleotide sequence: TGTGCCAGCAGCCATAATATTAACTTCCCACTTCAAGAGACCCAGTACTTC.

The CDR3 sequence is CASSVGGLAGTYNEQFF. CDR3 nucleotide sequence: TGTGCCAGCAGCGTAGGAGGGCTAGCGGGTACTTACAATGAGCAGTTCTTC. The V call is TRBV9, the J call TRBJ2-1; 8 bases fit TRBD2. The CDR3 length is 17 residues. Trimming took 0 bases from V and 4 from J; bases not matched to a gene: 9. The germline V gene has CDR1 SGDLS and CDR2 YYNGEE.

J is TRBJ2-7 and V is TRBV18, with 8 bases identical to TRBD2. The CDR3 extends over 16 amino acids. V shed 3 bases, J shed 4 bases, and the junction held 11 bases outside the gene matches. Germline V gives CDR1 KGHSH, CDR2 LQKENI. CDR3 sequence (DNA): TGTGCCAGCTCACCTTTCTCTAGCGGGTTGAGTTACGAGCAGTACTTC. Residues: CASSPFSSGLSYEQYF.

The chain carries TRBV7-3 and TRBJ2-7, with a tentative D call TRBD2 (5 bases). The V gene lost 4 bases and the J gene lost 7 bases, with 14 bases spanning the gap. The CDR3 spans 13 residues. Germline CDR1 reads SGHTA; CDR2 reads FQGTGA. The CDR3 here is CASSSRDTQEQYF. In nucleotides, the CDR3 is TGTGCCAGCAGCTCCCGGGATACGCAGGAGCAGTACTTC.